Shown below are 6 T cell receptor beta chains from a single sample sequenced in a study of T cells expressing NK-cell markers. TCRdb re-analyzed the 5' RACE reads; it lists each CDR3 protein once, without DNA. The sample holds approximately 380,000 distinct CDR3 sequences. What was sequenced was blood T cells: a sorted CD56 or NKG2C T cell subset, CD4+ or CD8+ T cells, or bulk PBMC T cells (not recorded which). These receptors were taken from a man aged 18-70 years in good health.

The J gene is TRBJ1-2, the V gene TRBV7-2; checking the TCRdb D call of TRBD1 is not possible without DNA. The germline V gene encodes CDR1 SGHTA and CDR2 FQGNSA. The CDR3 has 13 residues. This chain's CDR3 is CASSLGGVWGYTF.

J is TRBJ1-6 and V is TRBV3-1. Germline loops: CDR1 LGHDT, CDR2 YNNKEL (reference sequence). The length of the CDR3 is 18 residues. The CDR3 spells CASSQNVGKSSYNSPLHF.

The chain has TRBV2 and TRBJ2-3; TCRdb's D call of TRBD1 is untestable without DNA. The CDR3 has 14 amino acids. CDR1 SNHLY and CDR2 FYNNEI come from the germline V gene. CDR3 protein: CASGGGQSTDTQYF.

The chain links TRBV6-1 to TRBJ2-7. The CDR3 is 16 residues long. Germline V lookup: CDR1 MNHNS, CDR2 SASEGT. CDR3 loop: CASSLYTVALTYEQYF.

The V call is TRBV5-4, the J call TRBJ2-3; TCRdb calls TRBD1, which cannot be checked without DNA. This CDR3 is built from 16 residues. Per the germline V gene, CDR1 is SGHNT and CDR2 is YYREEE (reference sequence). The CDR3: CASRRADWGFTDTQYF.

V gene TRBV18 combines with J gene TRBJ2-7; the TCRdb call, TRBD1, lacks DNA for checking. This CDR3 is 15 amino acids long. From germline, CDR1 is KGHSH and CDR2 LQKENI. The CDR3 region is CASSPRTAKDYEQYF.